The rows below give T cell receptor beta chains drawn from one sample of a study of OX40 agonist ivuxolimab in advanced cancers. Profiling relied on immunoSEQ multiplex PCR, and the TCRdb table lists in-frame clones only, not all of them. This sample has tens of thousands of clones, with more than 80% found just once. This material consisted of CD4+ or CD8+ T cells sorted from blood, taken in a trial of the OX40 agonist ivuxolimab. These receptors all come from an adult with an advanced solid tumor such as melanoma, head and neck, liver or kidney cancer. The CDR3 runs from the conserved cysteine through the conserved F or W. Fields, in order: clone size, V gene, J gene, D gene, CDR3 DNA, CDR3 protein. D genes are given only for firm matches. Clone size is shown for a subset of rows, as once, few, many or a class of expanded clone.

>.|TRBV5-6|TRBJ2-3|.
TGTGCCAGCAGCCCGGAAGGGTCAGATACGCAGTATTTT
CASSPEGSDTQYF
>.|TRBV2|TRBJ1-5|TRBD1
TGTGCCAGCAGTGAAGGTGGACAGGGGAATCAGCCCCAGCATTTT
CASSEGGQGNQPQHF
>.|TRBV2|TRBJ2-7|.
TGTGCCAGCAGTGTCACCACGGCTCCTTCCTACGAGCAGTACTTC
CASSVTTAPSYEQYF
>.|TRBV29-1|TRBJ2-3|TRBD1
TGCAGCGTTGAAGAGGGGACAGGCACAGATACGCAGTATTTT
CSVEEGTGTDTQYF
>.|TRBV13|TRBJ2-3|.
TGTGCCAGCAGCTATAGCGCAGATACGCAGTATTTT
CASSYSADTQYF
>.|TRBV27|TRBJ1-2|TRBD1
TGTGCCAGCAGTTTATCGACAGGGGGCAACTATGGCTACACCTTC
CASSLSTGGNYGYTF
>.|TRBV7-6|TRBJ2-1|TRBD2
TGTGCCAGCAGCTTAGGGGGACTAGCGGGAGCTCCCCCCTACAATGAGCAGTTCTTC
CASSLGGLAGAPPYNEQFF
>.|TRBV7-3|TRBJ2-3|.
TGTGCCAGCAGCATACTACACGGCGGCCCCCCAGATACGCAGTATTTT
CASSILHGGPPDTQYF
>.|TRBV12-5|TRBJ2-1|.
TGTGCTAGTGGTTTGTGGGGGACCCCGGACAGTTCGATTTACAATGAGCAGTTCTTC
CASGLWGTPDSSIYNEQFF
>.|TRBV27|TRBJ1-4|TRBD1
TGTGCCAGCAGGCGTCGGGACAGAATACTTGAAAAACTGTTTTTT
CASRRRDRILEKLFF
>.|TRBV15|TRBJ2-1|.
TGTGCCACCAGCAGAGGCGACACCGCGGACAATGAGCAGTTCTTC
CATSRGDTADNEQFF
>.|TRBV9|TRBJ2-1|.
TGTGCCAGCAGCCCCGCGAGGGCGACCTACAATGAGCAGTTCTTC
CASSPARATYNEQFF
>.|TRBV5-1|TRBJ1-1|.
TGCGCCAGCAGCTTGACCCTGAACACTGAAGCTTTCTTT
CASSLTLNTEAFF
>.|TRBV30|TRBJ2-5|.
TGTGCCTGGCTTAGACAGGAGCAAGAGACCCAGTACTTC
CAWLRQEQETQYF
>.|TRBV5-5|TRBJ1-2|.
TGTGCCAGCAGCTCGGAGGCACAGGCTTATGGCTACACCTTC
CASSSEAQAYGYTF
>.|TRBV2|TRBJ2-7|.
TGTGCCAGCAGTGAAGGGACAGTGACCTACGAGCAGTACTTC
CASSEGTVTYEQYF
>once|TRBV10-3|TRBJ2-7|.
TGTGCCATCAGTGAGTCAGCAGCCTCCTACGAGCAGTACTTC
CAISESAASYEQYF
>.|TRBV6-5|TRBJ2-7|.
TGTGCCAGCAGCAATAGGGGACCCTACGAGCAGTACTTC
CASSNRGPYEQYF
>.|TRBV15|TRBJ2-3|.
TGTGCCACCAGCAGAGATGTACAAAGCACAGATACGCAGTATTTT
CATSRDVQSTDTQYF
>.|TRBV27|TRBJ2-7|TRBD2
TGTGCCAGCAGTTTATCCCGGGTAGTAGCGGGATCCTACGAGCAGTACTTC
CASSLSRVVAGSYEQYF
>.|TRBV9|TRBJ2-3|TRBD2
TGTGCCAGCAACAGTGGGGGAACTAGCGGGTCAGGAGATACGCAGTATTTT
CASNSGGTSGSGDTQYF
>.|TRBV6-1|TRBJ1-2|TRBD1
TGTGCCAGCAGTGAACCTAGGACAGGGTACTATGGCTACACCTTC
CASSEPRTGYYGYTF
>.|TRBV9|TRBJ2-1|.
TGTGCCAGCAGCGTAGTTGGGACACTCCCGGTGCATGAGCAGTTCTTC
CASSVVGTLPVHEQFF
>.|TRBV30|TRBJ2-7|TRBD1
TGTGCCTGGAGAGCCCCAGGGGGCTCTCACGAGCAGTACTTC
CAWRAPGGSHEQYF